At least ten counts were recorded for the clone carrying this T cell receptor beta chain. Its antigen is not identified. Unique molecular identifiers were present on the cDNA, and a universal primer site came from template switching. TCRdb redid the calling of the 5' RACE reads with MiXCR, one entry per CDR3 protein. This table has under 300,000 distinct CDR3 sequences, more than 13% appearing once. This record comes from a study of identical twins. The CDR3 loop spans 13 amino acids. The V gene's germline CDR1 is SEHNR and CDR2 FQNEAQ (reference sequence). Findings and limits, study-wide: Out-of-frame alpha sequences shared by twins were enriched for low generation probability. Insertions ran lower in abundant cord blood beta clonotypes, though not in memory repertoires.

Input material: memory (CD45RO+) T cells sorted from blood. The V and J genes are TRBV7-9 and TRBJ2-2; D is unclear. The receptor was derived from a woman aged 18-29 years in good health. The CDR3 spells CASRALGDGELFF. The CDR3 DNA reads TGTGCGAGCCGGGCCCTGGGTGACGGGGAGCTGTTTTTT.